Shown below are 32 T cell receptor beta chains from a single sample sequenced in a study of T cell changes during pregnancy in multiple sclerosis. Libraries were prepared by immunoSEQ multiplex PCR; TCRdb keeps only in-frame clonotypes and omits some of them. The repertoire includes 56,000 or so clones, roughly 92% of them detected once, and about 0.69% sits in the top ten. This material consisted of CD4+ T cells from peripheral blood mononuclear cells, taken in the third trimester of pregnancy. Source of these receptors: a female donor with multiple sclerosis, enrolled in a pregnancy study.

This chain links TRBV5-4 with TRBJ2-7; 11 positions agree with TRBD1. Germline V gives CDR1 SGHNT, CDR2 YYREEE (reference sequence). With 4 bases clipped from V and 6 bases from J, the junction kept 9 bases outside the gene matches. The CDR3 contains 15 residues. The CDR3 DNA is TGTGCCAGCAGCCCCGGGACAGGGGGTGACGGCGAGCAGTACTTC. Amino acids: CASSPGTGGDGEQYF. Full variable domain (missing parts from reference TRBV5-4 and TRBJ2-7): ETGVTQSPTHLIKTRGQQVTLRCSSQSGHNTVSWYQQALGQGPQFIFQYYREEENGRGNFPPRFSGLQFPNYSSELNVNALELDDSALYLCASSPGTGGDGEQYFGPGTRLTVT.

V is TRBV11-3 and J is TRBJ2-5; maybe TRBD2 (5 bases). V shed 5 bases and J shed 7 bases, with 17 bases lying between them. This CDR3 is 14 amino acids long. The germline V gene encodes CDR1 SGHNT and CDR2 YENEEA. For the CDR3, the DNA is TGTGCCAGCAGCCCAGAGGGATCTCCGGGGACCCAGTACTTC. Amino acids: CASSPEGSPGTQYF.

V usage is TRBV28 and J usage is TRBJ1-2; 7 nucleotides match TRBD1. The CDR3 is made up of 14 amino acids. Germline CDR1 MDHEN, CDR2 SYDVKM. J was trimmed by 4 bases and V by 4 bases; bases with no gene match: 6. DNA of the CDR3: TGTGCCAGCAGTTCCGCCGGGACAGTCTATGGCTACACCTTC. The encoded protein is CASSSAGTVYGYTF.

This chain uses TRBV9 with TRBJ1-4; weak D call: TRBD1 (6 bases). The CDR3 is 15 amino acids. V lost 4 bases to trimming and J lost 4 bases, with 14 bases between them. Germline V gene lookup returns CDR1 SGDLS and CDR2 YYNGEE. The DNA of the CDR3 is TGTGCCAGCAGCACCACAACAGGGAATAATGAAAAACTGTTTTTT. Translating gives CASSTTTGNNEKLFF.

The chain carries TRBV9 and TRBJ2-1; 12 bases are a match to TRBD2. Germline values: CDR1 SGDLS, CDR2 YYNGEE. The CDR3 loop spans 16 amino acids. V was clipped by 4 bases and J by 7 bases; unmatched bases: 9. CDR3 sequence: CASSPPRLAGANEQFF. CDR3 nucleotides: TGTGCCAGCAGCCCGCCACGACTAGCGGGAGCGAATGAGCAGTTCTTC.

The CDR3 spells CASSLEGTGSTGELFF. CDR3 DNA: TGTGCCAGCAGTTTGGAAGGGACAGGGAGCACCGGGGAGCTGTTTTTT. This chain links TRBV28 with TRBJ2-2, with TRBD1 matching 9 bases. This CDR3 region has 16 residues. CDR1 and CDR2 (germline): MDHEN, SYDVKM. V was clipped by 3 bases and J by 4 bases; unmatched bases: 6.

The chain is built from TRBV5-1 and TRBJ2-4; TRBD2 matches at 11 bases. The CDR3 runs 19 residues. V was pared by 0 bases and J by 1 base, with 9 bases of the junction left unmatched. CDR1 is SGHRS, CDR2 YFSETQ, per germline. In nucleotides, the CDR3 is TGCGCCAGCAGCTTGGTCCATAGCGGGAGGGCCGATGCCAAAAACATTCAGTACTTC. Amino acid sequence: CASSLVHSGRADAKNIQYF.

With regard to this clone: The junction does not match germline at one end; this may be a read error. V gene TRBV27 combines with J gene TRBJ1-5; D possibly corresponds to TRBD1 (5 bases). The CDR3 has 13 amino acids. The germline gives CDR1 MNHEY, CDR2 SMNVEV (reference sequence). The CDR3 DNA sequence: TGTGCCAGCAGTTTACGGGGGGACTCCCGTATGTCTTTT. The encoded protein is CASSLRGDSRMSF.

V gene TRBV28 combines with J gene TRBJ2-7; TRBD2 aligns across 8 bases. Per germline, CDR1 MDHEN and CDR2 SYDVKM. The CDR3 extends over 17 amino acids. The junction had 17 bases not matched to a gene; V was cut back by 3 bases and J by 7 bases. CDR3 loop: CASSFGERIAGPLEQYF. The CDR3 DNA follows: TGTGCCAGCAGTTTTGGGGAGCGGATAGCGGGACCTCTAGAGCAGTACTTC. The full variable domain, with the rest looked up from reference TRBV28 and TRBJ2-7, is DVKVTQSSRYLVKRTGEKVFLECVQDMDHENMFWYRQDPGLGLRLIYFSYDVKMKEKGDIPEGYSVSREKKERFSLILESASTNQTSMYLCASSFGERIAGPLEQYFGPGTRLTVT.

This chain connects TRBV19 to TRBJ1-2; no reliable D call. The V end lost 7 bases, the J end lost 5 bases, and 17 bases lay between the germline ends. The germline CDR1 and CDR2 sequences are LNHDA and SQIVND (reference sequence). The CDR3 sequence is 14 residues long. The DNA for the CDR3 is TGTGCCAGTAATTCCGCTCAGACTTCGTATGGCTACACCTTC. It translates to CASNSAQTSYGYTF.

The chain couples TRBV28 to TRBJ2-2, with 9 nucleotides matching TRBD2. The V segment lost 6 bases and the J segment 8 bases; nucleotides outside the gene matches: 7. The CDR3 runs 14 residues. The germline V gene encodes CDR1 MDHEN and CDR2 SYDVKM. CDR3 in DNA: TGTGCCAGCAGCGTAGCGGGAGCGTCGGGGGAGCTGTTTTTT. It translates to CASSVAGASGELFF.

The rearrangement joins TRBV19 to TRBJ1-2; D is undetermined. The CDR3 has 13 residues. V dropped 0 bases and J dropped 4 bases, with 6 bases sitting between them. Germline lookup yields CDR1 LNHDA and CDR2 SQIVND (reference sequence). The CDR3 is CASSIDLVYGYTF. CDR3 sequence (DNA): TGTGCCAGTAGTATAGATCTCGTCTATGGCTACACCTTC.

The chain is built from TRBV25-1 and TRBJ1-4; no firm D call. Deletions cut 6 bases from V and 8 bases from J, with 7 bases between. The CDR3 runs to 11 residues. Germline V gives CDR1 MGHDK, CDR2 SYGVNS. CDR3 sequence (DNA): TGTGCCAGCAGCCCGGGGGAAAAACTGTTTTTT. Protein product: CASSPGEKLFF.

The chain combines TRBV6-5 with TRBJ1-1; 8 positions agree with TRBD1. The CDR3 is made up of 14 amino acids. The V gene end was trimmed by 7 bases and the J gene end by 0 bases; junction bases not matched to a gene: 4. Germline CDR1 reads MNHEY; CDR2 reads SVGAGI. The DNA for the CDR3 is TGTGCCAGCACCCTGGACAGGGTGAACACTGAAGCTTTCTTT. Protein sequence: CASTLDRVNTEAFF.

The chain uses TRBV15 and TRBJ2-3; 7 bases fit TRBD1. Germline CDR1 LNHNV, CDR2 YYDKDF (reference sequence). The ends lost 3 bases at V and 3 bases at J; junction bases unmatched: 9. The CDR3 totals 16 residues. The CDR3: CATSSRRFRGTDTQYF. The CDR3 DNA follows: TGTGCCACCAGCAGCCGACGATTCAGGGGGACAGATACGCAGTATTTT.

The chain has TRBV2 and TRBJ1-5; TRBD1 agrees at 7 bases. This CDR3 has 15 amino acids. V was clipped by 9 bases and J by 7 bases; unmatched bases: 15. The germline gives CDR1 SNHLY, CDR2 FYNNEI. The CDR3 nucleotides read TGTGCCAGTAGGTTAGACAGGGCATCGGTACAGCCCCAGCATTTT. Its translation is CASRLDRASVQPQHF.

The chain carries TRBV12-2 and TRBJ2-5; the DNA was not used to check the table's D call, TRBD1. TRBV12-2 counts as a pseudogene. This CDR3 contains 17 residues. CDR3 protein: CASRLAVRQISQETQYF. The CDR3, as DNA: TGTGCAAGTCGCTTAGCGGTTCGCCAGATAAGCCAAGAGACCCAGTACTTC.

This chain links TRBV18 with TRBJ1-2, with 8 nucleotides matching TRBD1. Germline CDR1 and CDR2: KGHSH and LQKENI. V lost 4 bases and J lost 0; bases outside the gene matches: 7. CDR3 length: 16 amino acids. CDR3 residues: CASSLSPTGANYGYTF. The CDR3, as DNA: TGTGCCAGCTCACTCAGCCCGACAGGGGCTAACTATGGCTACACCTTC.

This clone was found once. The genes are TRBV2 and TRBJ2-2, with D tentatively TRBD2 (6 bases). Trimming stripped 3 bases from V and 4 bases from J, with 9 bases between. CDR1 and CDR2 from the germline V gene are SNHLY and FYNNEI. This CDR3 has 14 amino acids. The CDR3 DNA is TGTGCCAGCAGTGAGGGACTGATCACCGGGGAGCTGTTTTTT. It specifies CASSEGLITGELFF.

The chain couples TRBV15 to TRBJ1-2; unclear D gene. Between the trimmed V and J ends, which lost 0 bases and 3 bases, there was a span of 14 bases. Per the germline V gene, CDR1 is LNHNV and CDR2 is YYDKDF (reference sequence). This CDR3 is built from 16 residues. CDR3 loop: CATSRDLVILDYGYTF. DNA for the CDR3: TGTGCCACCAGCAGAGATTTGGTGATTCTAGACTATGGCTACACCTTC.

The chain uses TRBV6-6 and TRBJ2-7; no clear D. V dropped 0 bases and J dropped 0 bases, with 6 bases sitting between them. Per germline, CDR1 MNHNY and CDR2 SVGAGI (reference sequence). The CDR3 has 14 residues. CDR3 DNA: TGTGCCAGCAGTTACTCGAAGAGCTCCTACGAGCAGTACTTC. Translation: CASSYSKSSYEQYF.

The table lists this clone with a count of one. The V call is TRBV28, the J call TRBJ1-5; a possible D gene is TRBD1 (5 bases). Germline CDR1 MDHEN, CDR2 SYDVKM. V lost 2 bases, J lost 7 bases, and 21 bases lay in between. The CDR3 extends over 17 amino acids. The CDR3 loop reads CASSLLFRAVTGQPQHF. CDR3 nucleotides: TGTGCCAGCAGTTTACTTTTCAGGGCTGTAACAGGACAGCCCCAGCATTTT. The whole variable domain, remainder taken from reference TRBV28 and TRBJ1-5, is DVKVTQSSRYLVKRTGEKVFLECVQDMDHENMFWYRQDPGLGLRLIYFSYDVKMKEKGDIPEGYSVSREKKERFSLILESASTNQTSMYLCASSLLFRAVTGQPQHFGDGTRLSIL.

This sequence joins TRBV5-1 and TRBJ2-5, with 11 bases that match TRBD2. With V trimmed by 1 base and J by 5 bases, 7 bases remained unmatched. The CDR3 spans 16 residues. Looked up from germline, CDR1 is SGHRS and CDR2 is YFSETQ. CDR3 region: CASSLRGSSGRETQYF. In DNA form, the CDR3 reads TGCGCCAGCAGCTTGAGAGGGTCTAGCGGGAGGGAGACCCAGTACTTC.

The chain couples TRBV7-6 to TRBJ2-7; maybe TRBD2 (6 bases). The germline CDR1 and CDR2 sequences are SGHVS and FNYEAQ. This CDR3 is 15 amino acids long. V lost 4 bases and J lost 1, with 14 bases in between. CDR3 DNA sequence: TGTGCCAGCAGCTCGGGCCGTGGACTATCCTACGAGCAGTACTTC. Residues: CASSSGRGLSYEQYF. Full variable domain (remainder filled in from reference TRBV7-6 and TRBJ2-7): GAGVSQSPRYKVTKRGQDVALRCDPISGHVSLYWYRQALGQGPEFLTYFNYEAQQDKSGLPNDRFSAERPEGSISTLTIQRTEQRDSAMYRCASSSGRGLSYEQYFGPGTRLTVT.

This rearrangement joins TRBV7-2 to TRBJ2-5; perhaps TRBD2 as D (6 bases). CDR1 and CDR2 (germline): SGHTA, FQGNSA. CDR3 length equals 15 residues. The V gene lost 6 bases and the J gene lost 5 bases, with 19 bases spanning the gap. CDR3 in DNA: TGTGCCAGCAGGTACGGGAGCGCGATATGGGAGACCCAGTACTTC. Translating it yields CASRYGSAIWETQYF. Together with reference TRBV7-2 and TRBJ2-5, the CDR3 gives the full variable domain: GAGVSQSPSNKVTEKGKDVELRCDPISGHTALYWYRQSLGQGLEFLIYFQGNSAPDKSGLPSDRFSAERTGGSVSTLTIQRTQQEDSAVYLCASRYGSAIWETQYFGPGTRLLVL.

The rearrangement uses TRBV5-6 and TRBJ1-6, with D possibly matching TRBD1 (5 bases). The CDR3 runs to 13 residues. Germline V gives CDR1 SGHDT, CDR2 YYEEEE. V shed 1 base and J shed 13 bases, with 12 bases lying between them. The CDR3 spells CASSLQMKGPLHF. Here the CDR3 DNA reads TGTGCCAGCAGCTTGCAAATGAAGGGGCCCCTCCACTTT.

The chain joins TRBV5-1 to TRBJ2-7; the match to TRBD2 covers 12 bases. Germline V gives CDR1 SGHRS, CDR2 YFSETQ. V lost 0 bases and J lost 0; bases outside the gene matches: 4. This CDR3 region has 17 residues. The CDR3 here is CASSLGLAGESSYEQYF. The CDR3 DNA is TGCGCCAGCAGCTTGGGACTAGCGGGGGAGAGCTCCTACGAGCAGTACTTC.

This clone occurred once. The junction departs from germline at one end; a sequencing error may be responsible. The chain combines TRBV2 with TRBJ2-7, with 8 bases lining up with TRBD1. CDR1 is SNHLY, CDR2 FYNNEI, per germline. CDR3 length: 13 amino acids. CDR3 nucleotides: TGTGCCAGCAGTGAGAGAGGTGCAGGGGGCCCCCACTTC. Translating gives CASSERGAGGPHF.

The genes are TRBV9 and TRBJ2-5; 8 bases are shared with TRBD2. Losses at the gene ends were 3 bases for V and 5 bases for J; bases not matched to a gene: 9. CDR3 length: 15 amino acids. CDR1 is SGDLS and CDR2 is YYNGEE in the germline V gene. The CDR3 DNA reads as TGTGCCAGCAGCGGACTAGCGTGGCTGGGTGAGACCCAGTACTTC. Protein product: CASSGLAWLGETQYF.

The chain joins TRBV7-8 to TRBJ1-4, with 7 bases fitting TRBD1. The CDR3 spans 14 residues. The V gene's germline CDR1 is SGHVS and CDR2 FQNEAQ. V trimming: 2 bases; J trimming: 7 bases; junction bases outside the gene matches: 4. Here the CDR3 DNA reads TGTGCCAGCAGCTTAAGGGGGCCAGGTGAAAAACTGTTTTTT. The encoded protein is CASSLRGPGEKLFF.

The chain uses TRBV10-3 and TRBJ2-7; no clear D gene. The CDR3 consists of 12 residues. Trimming left V 3 bases short and J 6 bases short, with 9 bases between. Germline assignment: CDR1 ENHRY and CDR2 SYGVKD. The CDR3 nucleotides are TGTGCCATCAGTGATCGAGCGAGCGAGCAGTACTTC. Translating it yields CAISDRASEQYF.

The chain has TRBV10-3 and TRBJ2-1; 14 nucleotides match TRBD2. Germline CDR1 reads ENHRY; CDR2 reads SYGVKD. This CDR3 region has 18 residues. With 3 bases clipped from V and 6 bases from J, the junction kept 10 bases outside the gene matches. This CDR3 reads CAISDRGLAGVLSNEQFF. CDR3 sequence (DNA): TGTGCCATCAGTGACCGGGGACTAGCGGGAGTTCTCTCCAATGAGCAGTTCTTC.